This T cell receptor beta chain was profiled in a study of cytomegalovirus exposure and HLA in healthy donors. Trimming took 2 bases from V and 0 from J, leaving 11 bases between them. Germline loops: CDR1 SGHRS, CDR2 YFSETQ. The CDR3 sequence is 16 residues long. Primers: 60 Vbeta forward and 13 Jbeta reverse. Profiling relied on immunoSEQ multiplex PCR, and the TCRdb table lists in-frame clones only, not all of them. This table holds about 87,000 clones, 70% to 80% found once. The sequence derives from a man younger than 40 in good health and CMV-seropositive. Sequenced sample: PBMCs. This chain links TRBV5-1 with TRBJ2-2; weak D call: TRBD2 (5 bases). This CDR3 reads CASSLMEVANTGELFF. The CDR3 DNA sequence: TGCGCCAGCAGCTTAATGGAGGTCGCGAACACCGGGGAGCTGTTTTTT.